This TCR beta chain was retrieved from a study of T-cell memory formation after mild COVID-19. Study-level information: For the most part, TCR clusters were specific to one donor. Overall study results and limits: Certain responding clones were present in pre-infection memory, suggesting participation of cross-reactive memory.

5'RACE primed from the constant segment yielded TCR alpha and TCR beta cDNA libraries bearing sample barcodes and UMIs. TCRdb recomputed calls from the 5' RACE reads with MiXCR, one row per CDR3 protein. Among a few hundred thousand distinct CDR3 sequences listed, less than 25% were seen once. CDR3 length: 15 amino acids. From germline, CDR1 is MNHEY and CDR2 SVGEGT. V trimming: 2 bases; J trimming: 5 bases; junction bases outside the gene matches: 5. Worth noting for this clonotype: Antigen specificity is unknown.

This chain connects TRBV6-2 or TRBV6-3 to TRBJ2-2, with TRBD1 matching 7 bases. This receptor was identified in a man aged 18 to 35 who had mild COVID-19 (a few samples of this study predate the infection). Cell type and time point are not known. Sequencing input: PBMCs or a T cell subset sorted from them (not recorded which). CDR3: CASSYEGARTGELFF. The CDR3 DNA reads as TGTGCCAGCAGTTACGAGGGGGCTCGGACCGGGGAGCTGTTTTTT.